The 9 T cell receptor beta chains below all came from one sample that was sequenced in a study of PD-L1 blockade in urothelial cancer. Clones were read by immunoSEQ multiplex PCR, and TCRdb kept only the in-frame ones, dropping some. This table holds 55,000 to 85,000 clones, 84% found once. Indicated time point: pretreatment peripheral blood. Sequenced here: PBMCs, sampled around atezolizumab (anti-PD-L1) treatment. The receptors here all came from a woman in her 70s with urothelial cancer.

The chain couples TRBV7-2 to TRBJ2-5, with D maybe TRBD1 (5 bases). Trimming removed 2 bases at V and 4 bases at J, with 5 bases between. The CDR3 is made up of 12 amino acids. Germline V CDR1 and CDR2: SGHTA, FQGNSA. The CDR3 loop reads CASSLQGETQYF. DNA of the CDR3: TGTGCCAGCAGCTTACAGGGAGAGACCCAGTACTTC.

The rearrangement links TRBV5-1 to TRBJ1-1; possible D gene TRBD1, 6 bases. V was pared by 4 bases and J by 11 bases, with 21 bases between. The germline V gene encodes CDR1 SGHRS and CDR2 YFSETQ. The CDR3 totals 14 residues. The CDR3, as DNA: TGCGCCAGCAGCCTGGGACATAGGGGTTTGGAGGCTTTCTTT. This gives the protein CASSLGHRGLEAFF.

This clone was found once. The chain combines TRBV5-5 with TRBJ2-5, with D maybe TRBD2 (6 bases). Trimming removed 4 bases from V and 8 bases from J, with 18 bases in between. The CDR3 has 14 residues. Germline values: CDR1 SGHKS, CDR2 YYEKEE (reference sequence). The CDR3 DNA sequence: TGTGCCAGCAGCGAAATAGAACGAGGGACTACCCAGTACTTC. The encoded protein is CASSEIERGTTQYF.

The chain employs TRBV21-1 and TRBJ2-7; TRBD1 is taken as the D call from the table, unchecked against the DNA. TRBV21-1 is a known pseudogene. This CDR3 is built from 16 residues. This CDR3 is CASSKAGTGDTYEQYF. Here the CDR3 DNA reads TGTGCCAGCAGCAAAGCGGGAACAGGGGACACCTACGAGCAGTACTTC.

This clone was found once. The chain combines TRBV15 with TRBJ1-4, with D possibly being TRBD1 (6 bases). The CDR3 is made up of 17 amino acids. The germline V and J ends were trimmed by 3 bases and 7 bases, with 21 bases remaining between them. Looked up from germline, CDR1 is LNHNV and CDR2 is YYDKDF (reference sequence). CDR3 residues: CATSSLLGPEGGEKLFF. The CDR3 DNA sequence: TGTGCCACCAGCAGTCTACTTGGGCCCGAAGGGGGTGAAAAACTGTTTTTT.

The V and J genes are TRBV11-1 and TRBJ2-5; weak D call: TRBD1 (6 bases). The CDR3 sequence is 16 residues long. V lost 3 bases and J lost 5, with 19 bases in between. From germline, CDR1 is SGHAT and CDR2 FQDESV (reference sequence). CDR3 sequence reads: CASSLSGTHDWETQYF. In nucleotides, the CDR3 is TGTGCCAGCAGCTTGTCCGGGACACACGATTGGGAGACCCAGTACTTC.

V and J are TRBV11-3 and TRBJ2-5; 11 bases agree with TRBD2. V lost 5 bases and J lost 0; bases outside the gene matches: 5. This CDR3 has 16 amino acids. CDR1 is SGHNT and CDR2 is YENEEA in the germline V gene. The chain's CDR3 is CASSPGTSGYQETQYF. Written as DNA, the CDR3 is TGTGCCAGCAGCCCGGGGACTAGCGGATACCAAGAGACCCAGTACTTC.

V gene TRBV5-1 combines with J gene TRBJ1-6; 11 bases are a match to TRBD1. V lost 0 bases to trimming and J lost 9 bases; unmatched junction nucleotides: 2. The germline CDR1 and CDR2 sequences are SGHRS and YFSETQ. CDR3 size: 15 residues. CDR3 amino acids: CASSLGTGGVSPLHF. For the CDR3, the DNA is TGCGCCAGCAGCTTGGGGACAGGGGGCGTTTCACCCCTCCACTTT.

CDR3 sequence: CASSQGQGMRSNQPQHF. The DNA of the CDR3 is TGTGCCAGCAGCCAAGGACAGGGAATGAGGAGCAATCAGCCCCAGCATTTT. The chain couples TRBV28 to TRBJ1-5; 8 bases match TRBD1. The CDR3 extends over 17 amino acids. V lost 6 bases to trimming and J lost 1 base; unmatched junction nucleotides: 11. Germline assignment: CDR1 MDHEN and CDR2 SYDVKM.